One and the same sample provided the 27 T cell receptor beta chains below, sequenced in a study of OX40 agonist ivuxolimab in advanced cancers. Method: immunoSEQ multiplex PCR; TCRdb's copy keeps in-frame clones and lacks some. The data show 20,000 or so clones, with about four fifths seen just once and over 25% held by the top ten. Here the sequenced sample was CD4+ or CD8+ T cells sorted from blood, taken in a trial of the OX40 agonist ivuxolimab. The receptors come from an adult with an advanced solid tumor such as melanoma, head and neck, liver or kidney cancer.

CDR3 DNA: TGTGCCAGCAGCTTGGCGGGGGCAGGGCCAATCTACGAGCAGTACTTC. Residues: CASSLAGAGPIYEQYF. V usage is TRBV5-4 and J usage is TRBJ2-7; perhaps D is TRBD1 or TRBD2 (6 bases each). The germline V and J ends were trimmed by 0 bases and 3 bases, with 16 bases remaining between them. The CDR3 length is 16 residues. CDR1 is SGHNT and CDR2 is YYREEE in the germline V gene (reference sequence). Supplemented by reference TRBV5-4 and TRBJ2-7, the full variable domain reads ETGVTQSPTHLIKTRGQQVTLRCSSQSGHNTVSWYQQALGQGPQFIFQYYREEENGRGNFPPRFSGLQFPNYSSELNVNALELDDSALYLCASSLAGAGPIYEQYFGPGTRLTVT.

The CDR3 nucleotides are TGTGCCTGGGGAGGAGACTGGCAGTACAATGAGCAGTTCTTC. It is translated as CAWGGDWQYNEQFF. The chain joins TRBV30 to TRBJ2-1, with a weak D call TRBD2 (5 bases). Germline CDR1 is GTSNPN and CDR2 is SVGIG (reference sequence). V shed 5 bases and J shed 4 bases, with 15 bases lying between them. CDR3 length: 14 amino acids.

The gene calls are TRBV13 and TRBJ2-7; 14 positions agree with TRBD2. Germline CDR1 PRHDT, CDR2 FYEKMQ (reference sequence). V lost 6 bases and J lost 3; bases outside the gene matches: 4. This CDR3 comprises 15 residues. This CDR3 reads CASSPGLAGVYEQYF. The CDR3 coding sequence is TGTGCCAGCAGTCCGGGACTAGCGGGGGTCTACGAGCAGTACTTC.

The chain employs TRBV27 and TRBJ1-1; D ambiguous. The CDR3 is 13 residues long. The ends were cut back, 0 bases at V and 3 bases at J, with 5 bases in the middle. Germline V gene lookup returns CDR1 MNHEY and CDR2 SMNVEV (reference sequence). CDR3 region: CASSLSPDTEAFF. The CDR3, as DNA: TGTGCCAGCAGTTTATCACCCGACACTGAAGCTTTCTTT.

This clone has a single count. The CDR3 spells CASSFGGLAKNIQYF. The DNA for the CDR3 is TGTGCCAGCAGCTTTGGGGGTTTAGCCAAAAACATTCAGTACTTC. The rearrangement links TRBV7-8 to TRBJ2-4; D is possibly TRBD1 or TRBD2 (5 bases each). The CDR3 runs 15 residues. V was shortened by 3 bases and J by 0 bases, with 9 bases between the two germline ends. Per germline, CDR1 SGHVS and CDR2 FQNEAQ.

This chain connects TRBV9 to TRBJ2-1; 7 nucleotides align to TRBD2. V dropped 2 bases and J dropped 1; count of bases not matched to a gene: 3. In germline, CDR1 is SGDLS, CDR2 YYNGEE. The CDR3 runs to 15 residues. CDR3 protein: CASSVSGDSYNEQFF. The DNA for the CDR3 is TGTGCCAGCAGCGTCAGCGGGGATTCCTACAATGAGCAGTTCTTC.

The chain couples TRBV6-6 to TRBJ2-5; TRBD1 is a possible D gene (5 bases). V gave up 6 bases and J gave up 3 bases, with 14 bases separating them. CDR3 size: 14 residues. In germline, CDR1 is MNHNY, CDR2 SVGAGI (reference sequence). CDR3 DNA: TGTGCCAGCAGCCGCAGACAGACAGAAGAGACCCAGTACTTC. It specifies CASSRRQTEETQYF.

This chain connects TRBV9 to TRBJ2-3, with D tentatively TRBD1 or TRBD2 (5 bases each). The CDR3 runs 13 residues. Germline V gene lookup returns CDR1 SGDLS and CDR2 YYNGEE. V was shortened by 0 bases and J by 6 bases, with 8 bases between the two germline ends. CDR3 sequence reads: CASSVGGTDTQYF. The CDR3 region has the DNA TGTGCCAGCAGCGTAGGAGGGACGGATACGCAGTATTTT.

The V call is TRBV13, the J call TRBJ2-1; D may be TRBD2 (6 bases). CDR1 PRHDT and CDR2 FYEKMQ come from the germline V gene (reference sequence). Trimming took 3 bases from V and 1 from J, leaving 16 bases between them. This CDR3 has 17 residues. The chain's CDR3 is CASSLVSGLGSYNEQFF. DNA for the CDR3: TGTGCCAGCAGCTTGGTCAGCGGGCTGGGATCCTACAATGAGCAGTTCTTC.

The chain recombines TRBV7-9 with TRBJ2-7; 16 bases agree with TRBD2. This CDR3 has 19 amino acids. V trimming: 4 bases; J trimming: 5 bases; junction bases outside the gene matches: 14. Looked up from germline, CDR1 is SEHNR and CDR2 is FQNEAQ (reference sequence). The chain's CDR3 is CASSSARTGTSGRAHEQYF. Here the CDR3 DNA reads TGTGCCAGCAGCTCGGCAAGGACGGGGACTAGCGGGAGGGCCCACGAGCAGTACTTC. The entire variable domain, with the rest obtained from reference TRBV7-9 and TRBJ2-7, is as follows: DTGVSQNPRHKITKRGQNVTFRCDPISEHNRLYWYRQTLGQGPEFLTYFQNEAQLEKSRLLSDRFSAERPKGSFSTLEIQRTEQGDSAMYLCASSSARTGTSGRAHEQYFGPGTRLTVT.

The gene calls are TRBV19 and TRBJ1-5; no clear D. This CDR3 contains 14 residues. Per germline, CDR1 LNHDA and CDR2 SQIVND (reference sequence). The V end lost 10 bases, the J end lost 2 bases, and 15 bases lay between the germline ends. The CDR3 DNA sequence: TGTGCCACTAACATCCCCGGCGGCAATCAGCCCCAGCATTTT. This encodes CATNIPGGNQPQHF. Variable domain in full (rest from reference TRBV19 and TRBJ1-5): DGGITQSPKYLFRKEGQNVTLSCEQNLNHDAMYWYRQDPGQGLRLIYYSQIVNDFQKGDIAEGYSVSREKKESFPLTVTSAQKNPTAFYLCATNIPGGNQPQHFGDGTRLSIL.

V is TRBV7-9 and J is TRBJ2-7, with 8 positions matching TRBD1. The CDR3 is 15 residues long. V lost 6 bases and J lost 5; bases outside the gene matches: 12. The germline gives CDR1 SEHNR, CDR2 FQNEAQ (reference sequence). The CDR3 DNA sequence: TGTGCCAGCAGAAGAGGGGACAGGTCCCTCGACGAGCAGTACTTC. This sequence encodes CASRRGDRSLDEQYF.

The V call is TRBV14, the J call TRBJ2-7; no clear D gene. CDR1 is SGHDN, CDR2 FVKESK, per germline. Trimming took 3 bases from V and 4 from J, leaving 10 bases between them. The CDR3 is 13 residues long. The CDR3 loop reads CASSHSGPYEQYF. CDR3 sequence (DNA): TGTGCCAGCAGCCATTCGGGTCCGTACGAGCAGTACTTC.

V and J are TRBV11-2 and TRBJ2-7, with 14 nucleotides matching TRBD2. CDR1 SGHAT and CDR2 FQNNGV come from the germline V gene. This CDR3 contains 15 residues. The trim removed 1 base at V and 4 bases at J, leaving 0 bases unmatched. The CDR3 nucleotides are TGTGCCAGCAGCTTAGGACTAGCGGGAGGGTACGAGCAGTACTTC. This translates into CASSLGLAGGYEQYF.

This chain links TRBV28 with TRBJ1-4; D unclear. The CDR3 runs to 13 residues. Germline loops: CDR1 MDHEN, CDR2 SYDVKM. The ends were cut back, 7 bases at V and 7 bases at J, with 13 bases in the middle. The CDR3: CASNRPYGEKLFF. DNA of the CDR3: TGTGCCAGCAATAGACCCTACGGTGAAAAACTGTTTTTT.

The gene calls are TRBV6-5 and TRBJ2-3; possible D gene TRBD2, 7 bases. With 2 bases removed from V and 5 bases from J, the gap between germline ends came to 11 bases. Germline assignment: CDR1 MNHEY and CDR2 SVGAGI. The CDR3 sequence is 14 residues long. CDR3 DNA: TGTGCCAGCAGTTACGGCGGGGGCGGAGATACGCAGTATTTT. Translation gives CASSYGGGGDTQYF.

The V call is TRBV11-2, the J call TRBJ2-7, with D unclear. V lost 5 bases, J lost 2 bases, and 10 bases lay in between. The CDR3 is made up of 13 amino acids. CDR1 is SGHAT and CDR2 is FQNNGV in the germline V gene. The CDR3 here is CASSPTGAYEQYF. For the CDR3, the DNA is TGTGCCAGCAGCCCGACCGGTGCCTACGAGCAGTACTTC.

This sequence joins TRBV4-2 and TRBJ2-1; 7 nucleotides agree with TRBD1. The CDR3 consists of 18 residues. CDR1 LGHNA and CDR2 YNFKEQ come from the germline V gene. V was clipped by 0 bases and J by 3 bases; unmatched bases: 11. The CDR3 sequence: CASSQESAGGLYYNEQFF. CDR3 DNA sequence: TGTGCCAGCAGCCAAGAATCGGCAGGGGGATTATACTACAATGAGCAGTTCTTC.

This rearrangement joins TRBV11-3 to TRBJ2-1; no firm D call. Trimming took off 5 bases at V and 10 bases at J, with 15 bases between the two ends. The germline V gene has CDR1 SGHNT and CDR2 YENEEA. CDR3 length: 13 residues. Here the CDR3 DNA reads TGTGCCAGCAGCCCAAAACCCCATCGGGAGCAGTTCTTC. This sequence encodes CASSPKPHREQFF.

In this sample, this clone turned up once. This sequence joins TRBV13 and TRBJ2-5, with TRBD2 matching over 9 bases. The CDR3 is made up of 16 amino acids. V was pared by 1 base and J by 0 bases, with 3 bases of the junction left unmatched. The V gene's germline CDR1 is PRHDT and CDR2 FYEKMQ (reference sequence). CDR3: CASSLELAGDQETQYF. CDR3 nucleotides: TGTGCCAGCAGCTTAGAATTAGCGGGAGACCAAGAGACCCAGTACTTC.

CDR3 amino acids: CASSRTGPYEQYF. The DNA for the CDR3 is TGTGCCAGCAGCCGGACGGGGCCCTACGAGCAGTACTTC. The chain recombines TRBV11-3 with TRBJ2-7; D is tentatively TRBD1 or TRBD2 (5 bases each). Germline V lookup: CDR1 SGHNT, CDR2 YENEEA. The CDR3 has 13 amino acids. The V gene lost 5 bases and the J gene lost 2 bases, with 10 bases spanning the gap. Full variable domain (remainder filled in from reference TRBV11-3 and TRBJ2-7): EAGVVQSPRYKIIEKKQPVAFWCNPISGHNTLYWYLQNLGQGPELLIRYENEEAVDDSQLPKDRFSAERLKGVDSTLKIQPAELGDSAVYLCASSRTGPYEQYFGPGTRLTVT.

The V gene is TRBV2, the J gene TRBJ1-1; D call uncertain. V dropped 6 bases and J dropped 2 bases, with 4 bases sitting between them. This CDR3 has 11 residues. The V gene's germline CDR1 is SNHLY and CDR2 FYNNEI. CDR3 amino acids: CASSKNTEAFF. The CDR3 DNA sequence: TGTGCCAGCAGCAAAAACACTGAAGCTTTCTTT.

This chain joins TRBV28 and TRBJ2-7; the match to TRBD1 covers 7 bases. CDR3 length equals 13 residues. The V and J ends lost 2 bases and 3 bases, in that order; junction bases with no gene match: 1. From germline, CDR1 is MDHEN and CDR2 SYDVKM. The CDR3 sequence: CASSLDRDYEQYF. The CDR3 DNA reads TGTGCCAGCAGTTTAGACAGGGACTACGAGCAGTACTTC.

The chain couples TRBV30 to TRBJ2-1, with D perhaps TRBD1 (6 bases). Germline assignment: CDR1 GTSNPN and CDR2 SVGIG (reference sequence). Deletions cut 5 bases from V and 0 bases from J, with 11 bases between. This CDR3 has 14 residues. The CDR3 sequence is CAWVQDSSYNEQFF. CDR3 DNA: TGTGCCTGGGTACAGGACAGCTCCTACAATGAGCAGTTCTTC.

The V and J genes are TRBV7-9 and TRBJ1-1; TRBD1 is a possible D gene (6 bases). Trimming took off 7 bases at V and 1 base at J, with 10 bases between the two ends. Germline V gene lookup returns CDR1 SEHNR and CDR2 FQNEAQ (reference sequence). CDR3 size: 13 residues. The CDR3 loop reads CASTLTGNTEAFF. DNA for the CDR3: TGTGCCAGCACCTTGACAGGGAACACTGAAGCTTTCTTT.

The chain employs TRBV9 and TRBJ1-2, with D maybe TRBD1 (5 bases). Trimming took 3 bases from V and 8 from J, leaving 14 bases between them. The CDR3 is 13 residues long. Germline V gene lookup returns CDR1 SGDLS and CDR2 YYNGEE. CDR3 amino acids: CASSGRFEGGYTF. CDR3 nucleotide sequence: TGTGCCAGCAGCGGCCGCTTCGAGGGGGGCTACACCTTC.

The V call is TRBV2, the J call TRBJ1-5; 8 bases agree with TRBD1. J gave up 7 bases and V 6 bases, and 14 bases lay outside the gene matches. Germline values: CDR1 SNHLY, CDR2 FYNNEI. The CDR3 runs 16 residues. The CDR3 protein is CASREGGQVWYQPQHF. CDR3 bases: TGTGCCAGCAGAGAGGGGGGACAGGTGTGGTACCAGCCCCAGCATTTT.